This record covers a single TCR beta chain. Its target is unknown. The assay ran at deep level. Profiled with immunoSEQ multiplex PCR; TCRdb holds only in-frame clones, not every one. The sample shows fewer than 1 million clones, around 96% of them seen only once. The data belong to a study of shared clonotypes between healthy human individuals. Study background: Every donor yielded three CD4 naive, three CD4 memory, two CD8 naive and one CD8 memory plate. Broader study findings: Rarefaction demonstrated incomplete sorted-subset sequencing despite large depth.

Selected positively for CCR7 and CD45RO-negative, naive CD8 cells excluded terminally differentiated effector memory CD45RA+ cells. The CDR3 consists of 16 residues. V trimming: 2 bases; J trimming: 6 bases; junction bases outside the gene matches: 5. Germline-derived CDR1 and CDR2 are SGHTA and FQGNSA. The chain employs TRBV7-2 and TRBJ1-5; 12 bases match TRBD1. This clonotype was obtained from a man aged 30 to 45 in good health. Input material: naive CD8+ T cells sorted from blood. The CDR3 nucleotides read TGTGCCAGCAGCTTACCGGGACAGGGGGCGAGTCAGCCCCAGCATTTT. Protein sequence: CASSLPGQGASQPQHF.